One and the same sample provided the 5 T cell receptor beta chains below, sequenced in a study of T cells in Graves' hyperthyroidism and ophthalmopathy. The CDR3 regions of TCR beta were amplified from RNA transcripts. The primer set for the first-round RT-PCR of the TCR CDR3 was HTBI. TCRdb called the multiplex PCR reads again in MiXCR, with one record for every CDR3 protein. In the table there are about 280,000 distinct CDR3 sequences, 25% to 30% of which are singletons. Sequences were obtained from blood. The receptors stem from a man aged 40-50 years with Graves' hyperthyroidism that later progressed to Graves' ophthalmopathy.

This clonotype was counted at least ten times. The genes are TRBV25-1 and TRBJ1-2; 7 nucleotides line up with TRBD1. V shed 8 bases, J shed 6 bases, and the junction held 9 bases outside the gene matches. CDR3 length equals 13 residues. Germline V gives CDR1 MGHDK, CDR2 SYGVNS. CDR3 sequence: CASSTGLSDGYTF. The DNA of the CDR3 is TGTGCCAGCTCGACAGGGCTATCTGATGGCTACACCTTC.

This clonotype has a handful of counts. The V call is TRBV27, the J call TRBJ2-7; TRBD2 matches at 7 bases. There are 15 residues in the CDR3. With V trimmed by 6 bases and J by 3 bases, 11 bases remained unmatched. CDR1 is MNHEY and CDR2 is SMNVEV in the germline V gene (reference sequence). The CDR3, as DNA: TGTGCCAGCAGCCCGAGACTAGCAGCACTCTACGAGCAGTACTTC. This codes for CASSPRLAALYEQYF.

The table lists this clonotype with many counts. V is TRBV6-5 and J is TRBJ2-7, with 8 bases lining up with TRBD2. CDR1 is MNHEY, CDR2 SVGAGI, per germline. Unmatched junction bases numbered 9, after V lost 10 bases and J lost 4 bases. The CDR3 has 13 residues. The CDR3 spells CATREGLGYEQYF. The CDR3, as DNA: TGTGCCACCCGGGAGGGCCTAGGATACGAGCAGTACTTC.

This chain uses TRBV6-4 with TRBJ1-1; D perhaps matches TRBD1 (6 bases). CDR1 and CDR2 from the germline V gene are MRHNA and SNTAGT. The ends were cut back, 6 bases at V and 11 bases at J, with 13 bases in the middle. The CDR3 is 11 residues long. The CDR3 nucleotides read TGTGCCAGCAGCGTCACAGGGTACGCTTTCTTT. Amino acids: CASSVTGYAFF.

This clonotype showed up just a few times. The chain links TRBV19 to TRBJ2-7, with 8 positions matching TRBD2. V was clipped by 5 bases and J by 0 bases; unmatched bases: 3. CDR3 size: 14 residues. Germline V gene lookup returns CDR1 LNHDA and CDR2 SQIVND (reference sequence). The CDR3 spells CASSRLASSYEQYF. The CDR3 DNA is TGTGCCAGTAGTCGACTAGCGAGCTCCTACGAGCAGTACTTC.